This T cell receptor (beta chain) was obtained from a study of shared clonotypes between healthy human individuals. J gave up 2 bases and V 5 bases, and 4 bases lay outside the gene matches. This CDR3 spans 14 amino acids. The germline gives CDR1 SNHLY, CDR2 FYNNEI. Sequencing was performed with immunoSEQ multiplex PCR; in TCRdb, only in-frame clones are kept and a portion is missing. The sample includes about 1.5 million clones, approximately 98% of them seen just once. Donors had no recently reported acute infections or vaccinations and were HIV-negative. The sequence derives from a man aged 30 to 39 in good health. The V call is TRBV2, the J call TRBJ1-2, with 8 bases lining up with TRBD1. Specimen: naive CD4+ T cells sorted from blood. The subset here: CD45RA+ positively selected. Written as DNA, the CDR3 is TGTGCCAGCAGTATGGACAGGGCCAACTATGGCTACACCTTC. As protein: CASSMDRANYGYTF.